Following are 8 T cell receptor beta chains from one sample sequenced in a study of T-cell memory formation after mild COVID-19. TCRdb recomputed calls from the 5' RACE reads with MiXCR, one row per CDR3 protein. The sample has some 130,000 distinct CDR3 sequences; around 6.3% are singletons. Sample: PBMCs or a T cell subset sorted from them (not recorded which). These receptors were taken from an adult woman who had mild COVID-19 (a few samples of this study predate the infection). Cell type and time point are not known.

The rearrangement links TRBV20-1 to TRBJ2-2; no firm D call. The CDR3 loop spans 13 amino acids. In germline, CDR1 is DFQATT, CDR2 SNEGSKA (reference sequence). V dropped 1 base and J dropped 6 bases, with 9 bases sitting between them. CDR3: CSARAGGPGELFF. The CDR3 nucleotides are TGCAGTGCTAGAGCCGGCGGCCCCGGGGAGCTGTTTTTT.

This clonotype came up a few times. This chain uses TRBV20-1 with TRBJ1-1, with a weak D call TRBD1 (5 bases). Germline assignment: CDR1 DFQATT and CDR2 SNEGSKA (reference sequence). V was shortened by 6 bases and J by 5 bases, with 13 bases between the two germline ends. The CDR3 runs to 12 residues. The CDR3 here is CSAQTQGTEAFF. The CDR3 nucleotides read TGCAGTGCCCAAACGCAGGGAACTGAAGCTTTCTTT.

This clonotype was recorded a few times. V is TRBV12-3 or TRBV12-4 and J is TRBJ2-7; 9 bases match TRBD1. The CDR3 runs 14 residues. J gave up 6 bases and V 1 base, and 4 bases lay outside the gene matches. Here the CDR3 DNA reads TGTGCCAGCAGTTTAGGGACAGGGGCTGGCGAGCAGTACTTC. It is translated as CASSLGTGAGEQYF.

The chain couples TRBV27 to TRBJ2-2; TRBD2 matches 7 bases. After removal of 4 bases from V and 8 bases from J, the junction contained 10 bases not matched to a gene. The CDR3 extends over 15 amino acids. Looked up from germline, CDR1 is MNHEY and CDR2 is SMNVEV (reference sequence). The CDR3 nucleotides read TGTGCCAGCAGTTCCGCCGGAGCGGGGAAGGGGGAGCTGTTTTTT. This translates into CASSSAGAGKGELFF.

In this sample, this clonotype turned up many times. For the CDR3, the DNA is TGTGCCAGCAGCCCGCACGACAGGGGGCTTGGGCAGCCCCAGCATTTT. Protein sequence: CASSPHDRGLGQPQHF. The chain has TRBV7-6 and TRBJ1-5; 10 bases map to TRBD1. Germline V gives CDR1 SGHVS, CDR2 FNYEAQ. The CDR3 length is 16 residues. V dropped 5 bases and J dropped 7; count of bases not matched to a gene: 11.

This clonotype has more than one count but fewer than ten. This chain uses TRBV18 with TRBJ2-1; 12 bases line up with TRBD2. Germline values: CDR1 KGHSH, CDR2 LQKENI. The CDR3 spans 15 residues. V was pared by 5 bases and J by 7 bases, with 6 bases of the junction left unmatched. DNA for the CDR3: TGTGCCAGCTCAGTGACTAGCGGGAGCTCTAATGAGCAGTTCTTC. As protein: CASSVTSGSSNEQFF.

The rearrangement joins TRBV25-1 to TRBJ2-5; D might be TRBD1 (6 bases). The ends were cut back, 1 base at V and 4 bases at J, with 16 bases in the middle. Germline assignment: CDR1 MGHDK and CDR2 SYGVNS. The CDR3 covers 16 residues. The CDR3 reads CASSESGTRHRETQYF. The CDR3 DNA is TGTGCCAGCAGTGAATCCGGGACACGGCATAGAGAGACCCAGTACTTC.

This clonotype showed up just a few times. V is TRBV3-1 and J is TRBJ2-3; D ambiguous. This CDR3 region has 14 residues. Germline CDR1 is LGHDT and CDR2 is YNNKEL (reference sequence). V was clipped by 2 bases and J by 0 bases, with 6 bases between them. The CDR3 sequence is CASSQTLSTDTQYF. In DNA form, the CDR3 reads TGTGCCAGCAGCCAAACCCTAAGCACAGATACGCAGTATTTT.